This T cell receptor beta chain was captured by sequencing in a study of blood T cell repertoires in COVID-19. Looking at the study overall: Collection of acute and convalescent COVID-19 samples took place in the United States, Italy and Spain. The cDNA or gDNA used as material had been derived from T cells, B-cell-depleted T cells, or PBMCs.

Source study methods: Nucleated cell number was recorded as an estimate derived from reference gene primer amplification. Sequencing was performed with immunoSEQ multiplex PCR; in TCRdb, only in-frame clones are kept and a portion is missing. V, J and clone size were drawn from that table, and D and trimming were deduced from the DNA. The sample carries about 130,000 clones, more than 75% recorded once. The germline V gene encodes CDR1 SNHLY and CDR2 FYNNEI. This CDR3 comprises 13 residues. V shed 4 bases and J shed 5 bases, with 11 bases lying between them. Sequencing was done on a sample of peripheral blood. This clonotype was sampled from a man aged 50-59 years with active COVID-19. This chain uses TRBV2 with TRBJ1-1, with D possibly being TRBD1 (6 bases). For the CDR3, the DNA is TGTGCCAGCAGTGCACAGGGAAGGACTGAAGCTTTCTTT. This sequence encodes CASSAQGRTEAFF.